What follows describes a single T cell receptor (beta chain). This sample was included in a study of blood T cell repertoires in COVID-19. Study information: Specimens from acute and convalescent COVID-19 originated in the United States, Italy and Spain. T cells, B-cell-depleted T cells, or PBMCs supplied cDNA or gDNA.

J lost 0 bases, V lost 5 bases, and 13 bases had no gene match. Germline CDR1 reads SQVTM; CDR2 reads ANQGSEA. This CDR3 has 17 residues. In the authors' methods: It was from reference gene primer amplification that nucleated cell counts were estimated. TCRdb keeps only in-frame clones here, not all; method: immunoSEQ multiplex PCR. V, J and clone size are those of that table, while D and trimming were read from the DNA. The data show roughly 260,000 clones, with roughly 80% seen just once and about 4.8% held by the top ten. The source material was peripheral blood. The V and J genes are TRBV29-1 and TRBJ2-7; 10 nucleotides align to TRBD1. The receptor was isolated from a woman between 65 and 79 years old with acute or convalescent COVID-19. This CDR3 is CSVSRDRGPSTSYEQYF. The CDR3 nucleotides read TGCAGCGTTTCACGGGACAGGGGTCCCTCAACCTCCTACGAGCAGTACTTC.